This T cell receptor beta chain was captured in a study of Graves' ophthalmopathy and Graves' hyperthyroidism. Study findings and constraints: The model's ophthalmopathy progression predictions had approximately 71% sensitivity and less than 75% specificity. Built on 13 signatures, a model told ophthalmopathy apart from stable hyperthyroidism with 87.88% sensitivity and approximately 81% specificity. Most thyroid clonotypes expanded beyond 0.001 frequency were also found in blood.

In this cohort, patients with other autoimmune diseases, uncontrolled infections, pregnancy or lactation were excluded. The CDR3 spans 13 residues. CDR1 and CDR2 from the germline V gene are ENHRY and SYGVKD. With 6 bases removed from V and 8 bases from J, the gap between germline ends came to 11 bases. Transcripts of RNA were the source for amplifying TCR beta CDR3 regions. Second-round multiplex PCR came after a first-round RT-PCR that employed HTBI primers. A single record per CDR3 protein comes from TCRdb applying MiXCR to the multiplex PCR reads. The table has about 590,000 distinct CDR3 sequences, roughly 40% seen once. The sample holds many counts of this clonotype. Its antigen is as yet unknown.

The specimen sequenced was peripheral blood or thyroid tissue (not recorded which). This chain uses TRBV10-3 with TRBJ1-6, with unresolved D. This clonotype was obtained from an adult man with Graves' hyperthyroidism. CDR3 amino acids: CAIRGNVDSPLHF. CDR3 nucleotides: TGTGCCATCAGAGGAAACGTTGATTCACCCCTCCACTTT.